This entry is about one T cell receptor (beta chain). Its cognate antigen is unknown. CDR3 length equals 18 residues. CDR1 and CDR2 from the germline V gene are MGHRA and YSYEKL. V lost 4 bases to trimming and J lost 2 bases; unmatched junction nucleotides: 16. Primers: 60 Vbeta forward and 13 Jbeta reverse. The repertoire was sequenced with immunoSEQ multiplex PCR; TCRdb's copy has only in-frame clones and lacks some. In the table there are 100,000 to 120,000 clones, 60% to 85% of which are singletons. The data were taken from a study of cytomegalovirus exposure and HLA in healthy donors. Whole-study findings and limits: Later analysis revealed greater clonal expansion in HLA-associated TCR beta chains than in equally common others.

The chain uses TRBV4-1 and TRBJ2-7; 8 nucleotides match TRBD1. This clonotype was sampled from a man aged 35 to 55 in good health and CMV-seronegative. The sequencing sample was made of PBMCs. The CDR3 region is CASSPQGARTYFTYEQYF. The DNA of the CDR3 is TGCGCCAGCAGCCCGCAGGGGGCTCGCACGTATTTTACCTACGAGCAGTACTTC.